Listed below are T cell receptor beta chains from one sample, sequenced in a study of cytomegalovirus exposure and HLA in healthy donors. Assay used: immunoSEQ multiplex PCR; TCRdb lists only in-frame clones, some missing. This sample has about 160,000 clones, with 83% found just once. What was sequenced was PBMCs. The receptors were gathered from a man in his fifties or sixties in good health and CMV-seropositive. Each CDR3 is given with its conserved first and last residue. D genes are given only for firm matches. Clone size appears in some rows only: once, few, many, or a class for an expanded clone.

j_call d_call v_call clone_size cdr3_nt cdr3_aa
TRBJ2-7 TRBD1 TRBV18 once TGTGCCAGCTCCCAAGGACAGGGCTACGAGCAGTACTTC CASSQGQGYEQYF
TRBJ1-6 TRBD1 TRBV5-8 NA TGTGCCAGCAGCGACGACAGGGATTCACCCCTCCACTTT CASSDDRDSPLHF
TRBJ2-7 TRBD1 TRBV13 few TGTGCCAGCAGCTTAGGGACAGGGAGCACATACGAGCAGTACTTC CASSLGTGSTYEQYF
TRBJ2-5 NA TRBV4-1 once TGCGCCAGCAGCCTGGGGCCTCAAACCGGGGGAGAGACCCAGTACTTC CASSLGPQTGGETQYF
TRBJ2-2 TRBD1 TRBV7-7 NA TGTGCCAGCAGCCCCGGACAGGGGAACACCGGGGAGCTGTTTTTT CASSPGQGNTGELFF
TRBJ2-3 NA TRBV28 NA TGTGCCAGCAGTTTCGGTATGTCGGTGAGCACAGATACGCAGTATTTT CASSFGMSVSTDTQYF
TRBJ1-2 TRBD1 TRBV7-9 NA TGTGCCAGCAGCCCTCAGGGGGCGTCGGGCTATGGCTACACCTTC CASSPQGASGYGYTF
TRBJ1-1 NA TRBV11-2 few TGTGCCAGCAGCTTCAACAGGGATTTTGAAGCTTTCTTT CASSFNRDFEAFF
TRBJ1-1 TRBD1 TRBV4-1 NA TGCGCCAGCAGCCAAGGGACAGGGGGCGGCACTGAAGCTTTCTTT CASSQGTGGGTEAFF
TRBJ2-1 TRBD2 TRBV7-6 few TGTGCCAGCAGCACCACCGGGACGGAAAAAGCGGGAGGGCCTCTACATGAGCAGTTCTTC CASSTTGTEKAGGPLHEQFF
TRBJ2-1 TRBD2 TRBV7-2 NA TGTGCCAGCAGCTCGCCCGGACTAGCGGGGGGGCCCATGTATGAGCAGTTCTTC CASSSPGLAGGPMYEQFF
TRBJ2-6 NA TRBV11-1 NA TGTGCCAGCAGCTTAGAACAGGCGGGGGCCAACGTCCTGACTTTC CASSLEQAGANVLTF
TRBJ2-7 TRBD1 TRBV6-5 NA TGTGCCAGCAGTCCCTCTCCCGGACAGGGGGTCGAGCAGTACTTC CASSPSPGQGVEQYF
TRBJ1-5 NA TRBV19 NA TGTGCCAGTAGTATAGTCGGTCACAGGAAGCAGCCCCAGCATTTT CASSIVGHRKQPQHF
TRBJ2-7 NA TRBV2 NA TGTGCCAGCAGGGTAGCCGGGATGAAAGGCGAGCAGTACTTC CASRVAGMKGEQYF
TRBJ2-4 NA TRBV28 NA TGTGCCAGCAGGGAGGTAGCAGAGGTCTACGCCAAAAACATTCAGTACTTC CASREVAEVYAKNIQYF
TRBJ2-1 NA TRBV7-9 NA TGTGCCAGCAGCTTAGTTGGGGGGGCGAAGGACAATGAGCAGTTCTTC CASSLVGGAKDNEQFF
TRBJ2-7 NA TRBV5-6 NA TGTGCCAGCAGCTCGAGGGGACACTTCTCCTACGAGCAGTACTTC CASSSRGHFSYEQYF
TRBJ2-5 TRBD2 TRBV28 few TGTGCCAGCAGTTTTCGACTAGCGGGAGGGCAGGGGGAGACCCAGTACTTC CASSFRLAGGQGETQYF
TRBJ1-1 NA TRBV28 once TGTGCCAGCAGGCAGTCTGAAGCTTTCTTT CASRQSEAFF
TRBJ2-7 TRBD1 TRBV6-6 NA TGTGCCAGCAGCCCCCGGGACAGGACCTACGAGCAGTACTTC CASSPRDRTYEQYF
TRBJ2-2 TRBD1 TRBV19 once TGTGCCAGTAGACGACAGGGGGCCAACACCGGGGAGCTGTTTTTT CASRRQGANTGELFF
TRBJ2-1 TRBD1 TRBV4-3 NA TGCGCCAGCAGCCAAGATGCCAGGGGGCTTGAGCAGTTCTTC CASSQDARGLEQFF
TRBJ1-1 NA TRBV9 NA TGTGCCAGCAGCGTAGATGAAGGACAGCCGCTGAACACTGAAGCTTTCTTT CASSVDEGQPLNTEAFF
TRBJ2-7 TRBD2 TRBV6-4 NA TGTGCTAGCTGTAGACTAGCGCATTACGAGCAGTACTTC CASCRLAHYEQYF
TRBJ2-5 NA TRBV19 once TGTGCCAGTAGTTCCAGGCGTCCGGGGACTGGAGAGACCCAGTACTTC CASSSRRPGTGETQYF
TRBJ2-5 NA TRBV5-1 NA TGCGCCAGCAGCTTGGGATCTGTACGGGAGACCCAGTACTTC CASSLGSVRETQYF
TRBJ2-2 TRBD1 TRBV18 NA TGTGCCAGCTCACCTGTGACAGGGGGGAACACCGGGGAGCTGTTTTTT CASSPVTGGNTGELFF
TRBJ1-2 NA TRBV15 NA TGTGCCACCAGCAGAGATCAGGGACTCTATGGCTACACCTTC CATSRDQGLYGYTF
TRBJ1-1 TRBD1 TRBV11-2 NA TGTGCCAGCAGCCCGACAGGGGCGGATGACACTGAAGCTTTCTTT CASSPTGADDTEAFF
TRBJ2-1 NA TRBV6-5 NA TGTGCCAGCGGCCTGGACATAGGGCTTTACAATGAGCAGTTCTTC CASGLDIGLYNEQFF
TRBJ1-5 TRBD1 TRBV6-5 NA TGTGCCAGCAGTTACTACAGGGGGAGCAATCAGCCCCAGCATTTT CASSYYRGSNQPQHF
TRBJ2-7 NA TRBV2 NA TGTGCCAGCAGGCCAGGACTTACCTACGAGCAGTACTTC CASRPGLTYEQYF
TRBJ2-3 TRBD2 TRBV28 NA TGTGCCAGCAGTTCACCACGATCTGGGACTAGCGGGATTACGCAGTATTTT CASSSPRSGTSGITQYF
TRBJ1-6 TRBD1 TRBV2 NA TGTGCCAGCAGTGATTCGAGACAGGGCGCCTCACCCCTCCACTTT CASSDSRQGASPLHF
TRBJ2-7 NA TRBV13 few TGTGCCAGCAGCCAAGGGGACAACTACGAGCAGTACTTC CASSQGDNYEQYF
TRBJ2-7 TRBD2 TRBV13 NA TGTGCCAGCAGCTTAGGACGGGAGGGCCCTTACGAGCAGTACTTC CASSLGREGPYEQYF
TRBJ2-7 TRBD1 TRBV27 few TGTGCCAGCAGTTTAGACAGGGGGCACGAGCAGTACTTC CASSLDRGHEQYF
TRBJ1-5 NA TRBV7-2 NA TGTGCCAGCAGCCCAGGGTCGGGAGGGGGTGGGCCCCAGCATTTT CASSPGSGGGGPQHF
TRBJ2-2 TRBD2 TRBV28 NA TGTGCCAGCAGTTTATCGGGACTAGCCTTAGGAGGGGAGCTGTTTTTT CASSLSGLALGGELFF
TRBJ1-2 NA TRBV5-1 NA TGCGCCAGCAGCTTGGGACATGATGATGGCTACACCTTC CASSLGHDDGYTF
TRBJ2-7 NA TRBV29-1 NA TGCAGCGTTCGAGGAATGGTGCCCTACGAGCAGTACTTC CSVRGMVPYEQYF
TRBJ1-3 TRBD1 TRBV7-9 NA TGTGCCAGCAGCTCGGGACAGGGCACCATATATTTT CASSSGQGTIYF
TRBJ2-1 NA TRBV9 NA TGTGCCAGCAGCTCGGGACTGACGTACAATGAGCAGTTCTTC CASSSGLTYNEQFF
TRBJ2-1 TRBD2 TRBV7-9 once TGTGCCAGCAGCTTCTTTAGCGGGGCTTACAATGAGCAGTTCTTC CASSFFSGAYNEQFF
TRBJ2-7 TRBD2 TRBV5-6 NA TGTGCCAGCAGCTTGGATCTAGCGGGACCCTACGAGCAGTACTTC CASSLDLAGPYEQYF
TRBJ1-1 TRBD1 TRBV6-5 few TGTGCCAGCAGACCCGGGACAGCGAACACTGAAGCTTTCTTT CASRPGTANTEAFF
TRBJ2-7 NA TRBV5-6 NA TGTGCCAGCAGCTTTCGGACACACTCCTACGAGCAGTACTTC CASSFRTHSYEQYF
TRBJ1-1 NA TRBV28 NA TGTGCCAGCTCCACCGTCCGACTTATGAACACTGAAGCTTTCTTT CASSTVRLMNTEAFF
TRBJ2-3 TRBD2 TRBV7-6 NA TGTGCCAGCAGCTCCAGACTAGCGAGAAGCACAGATACGCAGTATTTT CASSSRLARSTDTQYF
TRBJ2-3 NA TRBV2 NA TGTGCCAGCAGTGTCAGACGGGGGTTATCCACAGATACGCAGTATTTT CASSVRRGLSTDTQYF
TRBJ2-1 NA TRBV5-4 NA TGTGCCAGCAGCTTGGACAGCAATGAGCAGTTCTTC CASSLDSNEQFF
TRBJ1-2 TRBD1 TRBV15 NA TGTGCCACCAGCAGAGTACTTAGGGGGCAGATCTATGGCTACACCTTC CATSRVLRGQIYGYTF
TRBJ1-1 NA TRBV27 few TGTGCCAGCAGTTTATCGAGAGGGGGCACTGAAGCTTTCTTT CASSLSRGGTEAFF
TRBJ2-5 NA TRBV4-2 NA TGTGCCAGCAGCCAAATTAAGGGGTTCCCAGAGACCCAGTACTTC CASSQIKGFPETQYF
TRBJ1-4 NA TRBV7-2 NA TGTGCCAGCAGCTTAGCGCAGTCAGTTGAAAAACTGTTTTTT CASSLAQSVEKLFF
TRBJ1-5 NA TRBV7-2 NA TGTGCCAGCAGCTTAGCGGGGGCTAGGAGCAATCAGCCCCAGCATTTT CASSLAGARSNQPQHF